Presented here are 5 T cell receptor beta chains from one specimen sequenced in a study of blood T cell repertoires in COVID-19. The protocol was immunoSEQ multiplex PCR, while the TCRdb copy is restricted to in-frame clones and leaves out a portion. The data contain approximately 300,000 clones, over 75% of them singletons. The source material was PBMCs or T cells enriched from blood (not recorded which). The receptors were gathered from a man aged 25 to 40 who had recovered from COVID-19.

The rearrangement links TRBV19 to TRBJ2-3, with 8 bases aligning to TRBD1. CDR3 length: 16 amino acids. After removal of 5 bases from V and 0 bases from J, the junction contained 7 bases not matched to a gene. Germline V lookup: CDR1 LNHDA, CDR2 SQIVND (reference sequence). For the CDR3, the DNA is TGTGCCAGTAGTCGGGGACAGGTAAAAAGCACAGATACGCAGTATTTT. Its translation: CASSRGQVKSTDTQYF.

V gene TRBV24-1 combines with J gene TRBJ2-1; 15 bases match TRBD2. CDR3 length: 17 amino acids. J was trimmed by 8 bases and V by 7 bases; bases with no gene match: 11. Germline V CDR1 and CDR2: KGHDR, SFDVKD. This chain's CDR3 is CATSASGTSGRWDEQFF. The CDR3 DNA reads TGTGCCACCAGCGCGTCCGGGACTAGCGGGAGGTGGGATGAGCAGTTCTTC.

The CDR3 bases are TGTGCCAGCAGTGGACAGGGGAGCAATGAGCAGTTCTTC. It codes for CASSGQGSNEQFF. The chain is built from TRBV2 and TRBJ2-1; TRBD1 agrees at 8 bases. This CDR3 contains 13 residues. Germline V gene sequence: CDR1 SNHLY, CDR2 FYNNEI. V was pared by 4 bases and J by 6 bases, with 2 bases of the junction left unmatched.

The rearrangement links TRBV10-1 to TRBJ2-7; 8 nucleotides align to TRBD2. The length of the CDR3 is 15 residues. Germline V gives CDR1 WNHNN, CDR2 SYGVQD (reference sequence). Unmatched junction bases numbered 10, after V lost 6 bases and J lost 3 bases. The CDR3 nucleotides are TGCGCCAGCAGCCTAAGGGCGGGGGGCGGCTACGAGCAGTACTTC. Its translation is CASSLRAGGGYEQYF.

CDR3 in amino acids: CASSFRRGEQYF. The CDR3, as DNA: TGTGCCAGCAGCTTTCGTCGGGGCGAGCAGTACTTC. V is TRBV5-6 and J is TRBJ2-7; D may be TRBD2 (5 bases). CDR3 length: 12 residues. V shed 2 bases and J shed 6 bases, with 9 bases lying between them. CDR1 SGHDT and CDR2 YYEEEE come from the germline V gene.